Reported below is one TCR beta chain. This clone's antigen is unknown. The library was generated by the immunoSEQ multiplex PCR assay. For the multiplex PCR, a mixture combining 60 forward primers for TCR Vbeta segments and 13 reverse primers for TCR Jbeta segments was used. The CDR3 region of rearranged TCR beta genes was amplified from genomic DNA by a multiplex PCR assay. The Illumina HiSeq System was used to sequence the amplified TCR beta libraries as 87-base-pair reads. Per the authors' processing: In a later analysis, tens of millions of unique TCR beta chains were counted across the 650 to 750 repertoires, and about 9.9 million of these chains were shared by at least two donors. To remove PCR and sequencing errors, raw reads were error-corrected and collapsed into unique sequences using a nearest-neighbor algorithm that merged closely related sequences. Alignment of CDR3 sequences to IMGT reference sequences was used to assign V, D and J gene segments. Each retained sequence needed at least a six-nucleotide match to both a V gene segment and a J gene segment. Rearrangements were called productive when the CDR3 lacked stop codons and stayed in frame with V and J; all others were non-productive. Following IMGT convention, CDR3 was defined as the stretch from the second conserved V-encoded cysteine to the conserved J-encoded phenylalanine. The earlier analysis of about 530 of the donors excluded any sequence lacking an unambiguous match to a single V gene segment. In an earlier analysis of several hundred of the donors, a V segment was called functional when productive rearrangements were above 56.7%, and segregating when the standard deviation between donors exceeded 5%. To diagnose cytomegalovirus status from the catalog of TCR beta chain sequences, a statistical classification framework was built. A later analysis assigned V and J genes by comparing TCR nucleotide sequences with IMGT/GENE-DB human TR gene sequences. Using the TCRdist pipeline, a later analysis assigned CDR3 sequences along with most-parsimonious VDJ recombination scenarios. In a later analysis, each TCR beta chain was defined by its CDR3 amino acid sequence together with its V-gene family, and reads without a unique V-gene family were excluded. In a later analysis, fewer than 650 highly shared, low-generation-probability nucleotide sequences were removed to address suspected cross-contamination and a sequencing artifact. For each public chain, a later analysis derived a clonal expansion index from normalized ranks of inferred template counts within each repertoire. Generation probabilities in a later analysis came from a VDJ recombination model fitted to out-of-frame rearrangements, and those results were checked against IGoR. Hypergeometric tests were used in a later analysis to score TCR-TCR, TCR-HLA and TCR-CMV co-occurrence, with a repertoire-size bias correction applied to the TCR pairs. False discovery rates were estimated in a later analysis by permuting HLA or CMV assignments 20 times. In a later analysis, co-occurring TCRs were grouped with DBSCAN, and TCRdist sequence similarity was added when clustering was performed within HLA-allele-positive subsets. Repertoires with fewer than 30,000 or more than 120,000 public chains, plus five repertoires with anomalous nucleotide sharing, were excluded from co-occurrence clustering. TCRdb mirrors the immuneACCESS table, restricted to in-frame sequences. Some clones are absent from its copies; in checked studies, under half trace to an unresolved V gene, and the reason for the others is unknown. For V, J and clone size, that table is used; D and trimming come from the DNA. This specimen's table enumerates 130,000 or so clones. The ten most abundant clones make up 2% to 2.5% of the sample.

These data come from a study of cytomegalovirus exposure and HLA in healthy donors (dated by TCRdb to between 2016 and 2019). At the level of the whole study: According to an earlier analysis of 587 of the donors, 150 million to 200 million T cells yielded 117 million unique TCR beta sequences and around 300 Gb of sequence data. The study combined high-throughput TCR immunosequencing, statistical association of individual TCRs with disease status, and machine learning to predict cytomegalovirus infection status. Among about 400 genotyped donors of the cohort, an average of around 220,000 unique TCR beta nucleotide sequences was sequenced per donor, of which about 19% were non-productive. In a later analysis, previously published TCR beta repertoires from 600 to 850 donors were re-analyzed and high-resolution HLA genotyping was added so that TCR occurrence patterns could be studied. The aim of the study was to test whether cataloging public T cell receptors could identify signatures of past pathogen exposure. In a later genetic analysis, genome-wide SNP genotypes for about 55% of the roughly 700 donors were used, and that subset was treated as a discovery cohort. HLA typing included class I and class II loci at four-digit resolution. Roughly five DR-DQ haplotypes were handled as single units for association and clustering, since linkage in the cohort was strong. The number of donors typed differed by locus, with 629-630 for A, B, C, DRB1 and DQB1, roughly 520 for DQA1, nearly 610 for DPA1, and over 400 for DPB1. Every repertoire in the discovery cohort had been generated on one and the same sequencing platform. Donor age, sex, ethnicity and CMV serostatus were compiled together with the repertoire data. Among the 398 genotyped donors, around 81% belonged to the genetic ancestry cluster associated with self-reported Caucasian donors. In addition to the first cohort of about 650 subjects, a separate validation cohort of 120 different subjects was used. In an earlier analysis of a few hundred of the donors, high-throughput TCR beta sequencing was used to judge whether each TCR beta V gene segment behaved as functional or pseudogenic. Approximately 300 gigabases of sequencing data and roughly 81 million unique TCR sequences made up an early release that covered several hundred HLA-typed donors. The later analysis used no new phenotypic data to find candidate immune exposures, relying instead on TCR beta sequences and their occurrence across donors. The study profiled the T cell repertoires of 550 to 700 subjects by immunosequencing and related them to cytomegalovirus serostatus. Study-wide conclusions, independent of this receptor: While some public TCRs were present in many individuals, most TCR sequences turned up only very rarely across donors. Linkage disequilibrium might explain the correlated functional status among segregating V segments, but an unknown experimental factor could not be excluded. According to a later analysis, parvovirus B19, influenza, CMV and Epstein-Barr virus appeared linked to several top co-occurrence clusters. In vitro tests confirmed that a few of the cytomegalovirus-associated TCR beta chains recognize cytomegalovirus antigens. The study gave a list of over 150 TCR beta chains associated with cytomegalovirus. In a later genetic analysis, a missense DCLRE1C variant was associated with V-gene and J-gene trimming of TCR beta chains, and the association was replicated in an independent cohort. The sequencing pipeline was judged likely to have produced a cluster of highly shared sequence variants as a technical artifact. A later analysis found that most CMV-associated TCR beta chains appeared HLA-restricted, with HLA associations seemingly driven largely by CMV exposure. In a later analysis, HLA-associated TCR beta chains showed more clonal expansion and lower generation probabilities than non-associated chains that were equally common. A further reported finding was that TCR beta sequences accurately predicted the HLA-A and HLA-B alleles for most subjects in the first cohort. In a later analysis, the rate of TCR association differed among HLA loci, with DRB1 alleles having the most associated TCRs and HLA-C alleles having the fewest. According to a later genetic analysis, donors in an Asian-associated ancestry cluster had fewer N-insertions in productive TCRs than the approximately 650-donor mean. Because HLA typing was missing for some donors at each locus, association tests included only the typed subset. In an earlier analysis of around 500 of the donors, most TCR beta V segments appeared in productive rearrangements about 87% or about 30% of the time, broadly matching IMGT annotations. The only immune exposure information available for the cohort was CMV serostatus. A later analysis associated approximately 17,000 TCR beta sequences with specific HLA alleles at a false discovery rate of 0.05. Because counts were too low, about 17 rarely observed V segments, including chromosome 9 orphons, were excluded from the earlier analysis of 587 of the donors. Some IMGT-functional V segments, including TRBV6-2 and TRBV6-3, could not be told apart with the 87-base-pair reads, so those segments were excluded. In this cohort, only TCR beta chains were sequenced, and detectable features were limited by the absence of alpha or paired-chain data. When HLA alleles, especially DR and DQ, strongly co-occurred, attributing TCR associations to individual alleles was difficult. Presence/absence analyses assumed roughly uniform sequencing depth across donors, an assumption that may not hold. The classifier was reported to diagnose cytomegalovirus status with high specificity and sensitivity in both the original and validation cohorts. The authors suggested that the approach could potentially be generalized to other disease states and immunological phenotypes.

From its cysteine to its phenylalanine, the CDR3 spans 16 amino acids. Just the 48-base CDR3 DNA is kept, in frame starting at base 1. CDR1 and CDR2, per the germline V gene (reference sequence), are LNHDA and SQIVND. V and J are truncated by 2 bases and 5 bases respectively, leaving an intervening sequence of 16 bases. The cohort comprised 710 or so healthy bone marrow donors. Cohort members were all nominally healthy when sampled, although unrecorded immune exposures were likely present. The donor tested CMV seronegative and was one of the 352 seronegative cohort members. A peripheral blood sample was provided by each donor, and peripheral blood mononuclear cells were used for TCR beta sequencing. Genomic DNA extraction from the blood cell samples was performed with the Qiagen DNeasy Blood Extraction Kit.

The rearrangement joined TRBV19 to TRBJ2-1; TRBD2 is perhaps the D gene, given 6 matching bases. This clonotype originated in a woman under 30 in good health and CMV-seronegative. Sequenced material: PBMCs. The DNA is as follows: TGTGCCAGTAGTATAACTCTGCTAGCGACAAACAATGAGCAGTTCTTC. The translation is CASSITLLATNNEQFF.